This T cell receptor beta chain comes out of a study of blood T cell repertoires in COVID-19 (dated by TCRdb to the early 2020s). Concerning the study at large: Samples from collaborators originated in the United States, Italy and Spain and spanned both the acute and convalescent phases of COVID-19. The material from the prospective study consisted of cDNA or gDNA derived from T cells, B-cell-depleted T cells, or PBMCs. The dataset comprised deeply sampled blood TCRbeta repertoires from subjects exposed to, actively infected with, or recovered from COVID-19. The repertoires were made available in a free public database intended to serve as a resource for research on the immune response to SARS-CoV-2. The samples were drawn from the first 160 participants of the ongoing ImmuneRACE study and from some 1,300 subjects provided by 6 global collaborators. The sample metadata nearly always contained a de-identified subject ID, COVID-19 status, age in years and sex. HLA class I and class II types, where available, came from metadata supplied by the sample provider rather than from assay-based typing.

Results the study describes overall, beyond this receptor: The quantity of clinical and demographic metadata differed by source and by participant and was supplied without curation.

As concerns this clone: This clone's antigen is unknown. No base qualities exist here, and no much larger clone lies one base off it.

TCRbeta CDR3 regions were amplified from genomic DNA using the immunoSEQ Assay, a bias-controlled multiplex PCR. The original methods were these. Within the assay, amplification of reference gene primers was used to estimate how many nucleated cells each sample contained. To quantify the absolute abundance of each unique TCRbeta CDR3 rearrangement, sequence reads were collapsed and filtered. For each sample, productive Simpson clonality was calculated as the square root of Simpson's diversity index over productive rearrangements. The source is immuneACCESS, and TCRdb retained only in-frame sequences with V and J called. Part of the clones is not carried over; for the studies checked, unresolved V genes explain less than half of this, and the remainder is unexplained. D and trimming were read from the DNA, whereas the V and J calls and clone size are those reported in that table. The sample records 150,000 to 200,000 clones, 70% to 85% of which are singletons. The ten top clones hold around 1.2% of the sample.

Compared with germline, V lacks 2 bases and J lacks 4 bases; bases without a gene match: 1. Counted from cysteine to phenylalanine, this CDR3 has 14 amino acids. The sequence is cut down to CDR3 DNA, 42 bases in frame from base 1. According to the germline V gene (reference sequence), CDR1 reads LNHDA and CDR2 reads SQIVND. A second Seattle source provided samples from volunteer blood donors who had recovered from COVID-19. Whole blood was collected in K2EDTA tubes by collaborating institutions according to the institutions' own protocols. Collaborator samples were shipped for TCRbeta analysis as frozen whole blood, isolated PBMCs, or DNA extracted from either sample type.

The sequencing input was peripheral blood. The chain links TRBV19 with TRBJ2-2; 7 central nucleotides agree with TRBD2. The source of this sequence is a man in his sixties who had recovered from COVID-19. CDR3 loop: CASSIWGGTGELFF. Read as DNA, the sequence is TGTGCCAGTAGTATATGGGGGGGCACCGGGGAGCTGTTTTTT.